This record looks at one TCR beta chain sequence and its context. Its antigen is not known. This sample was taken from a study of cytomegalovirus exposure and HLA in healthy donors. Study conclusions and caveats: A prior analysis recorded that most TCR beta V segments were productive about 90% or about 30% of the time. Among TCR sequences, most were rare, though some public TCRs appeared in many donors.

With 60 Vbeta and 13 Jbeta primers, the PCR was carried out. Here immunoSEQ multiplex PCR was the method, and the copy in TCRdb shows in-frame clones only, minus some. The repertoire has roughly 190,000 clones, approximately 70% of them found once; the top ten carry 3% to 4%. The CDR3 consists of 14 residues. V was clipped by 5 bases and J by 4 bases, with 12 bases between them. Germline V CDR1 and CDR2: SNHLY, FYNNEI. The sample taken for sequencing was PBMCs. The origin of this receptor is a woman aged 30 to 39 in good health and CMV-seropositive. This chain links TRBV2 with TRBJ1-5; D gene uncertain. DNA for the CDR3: TGTGCCAGCAGTACCTACAGTGGGAATCAGCCCCAGCATTTT. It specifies CASSTYSGNQPQHF.